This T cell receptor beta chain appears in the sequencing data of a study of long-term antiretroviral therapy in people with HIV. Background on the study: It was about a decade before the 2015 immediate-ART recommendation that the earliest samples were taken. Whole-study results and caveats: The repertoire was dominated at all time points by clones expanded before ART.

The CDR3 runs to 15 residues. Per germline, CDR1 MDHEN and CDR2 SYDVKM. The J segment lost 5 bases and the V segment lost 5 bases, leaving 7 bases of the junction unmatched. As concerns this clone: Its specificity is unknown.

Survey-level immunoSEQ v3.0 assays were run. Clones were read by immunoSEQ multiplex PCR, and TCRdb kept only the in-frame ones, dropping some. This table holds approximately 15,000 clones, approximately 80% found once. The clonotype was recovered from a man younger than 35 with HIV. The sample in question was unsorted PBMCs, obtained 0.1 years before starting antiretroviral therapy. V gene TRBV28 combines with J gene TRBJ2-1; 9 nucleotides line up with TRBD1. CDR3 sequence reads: CASSQPGQGNNEQFF. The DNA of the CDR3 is TGTGCCAGCAGTCAACCGGGACAGGGTAACAATGAGCAGTTCTTC.